These 32 T cell receptor beta chains originate from one sample sequenced in a study of beta chain features in type 1 diabetes. Expressed TCRB transcripts got sequenced, as all isolated RNA was reverse transcribed. Here immunoSEQ multiplex PCR was the method, and the copy in TCRdb shows in-frame clones only, minus some. The sample records 150,000 or so clones, 7% to 10% being singletons. Sequencing used central memory CD4+ T cells from blood. Receptor source: a woman between 18 and 29 years old in good health.

The CDR3 sequence: CASRHQDRTEAFF. Written as DNA, the CDR3 is TGTGCCAGCAGACATCAGGACAGAACTGAAGCTTTCTTT. The chain employs TRBV27 and TRBJ1-1; TRBD1 might be the D (6 bases). Trimming left V 6 bases short and J 5 bases short, with 13 bases between. The CDR3 has 13 residues. Germline V CDR1 and CDR2: MNHEY, SMNVEV (reference sequence).

Concerning this clone itself: Relative to the germline gene, one junction end is altered; a read error may explain this. The chain employs TRBV4-1 and TRBJ2-1, with TRBD1 as a possible D gene (5 bases). Germline CDR1 is MGHRA and CDR2 is YSYEKL. The CDR3 runs to 13 residues. CDR3 residues: CASSQDLERGQFF. The CDR3 DNA reads as TGTGCCAGCAGCCAAGATCTGGAAAGGGGGCAGTTCTTC.

This clone appeared a few times. The V gene is TRBV2, the J gene TRBJ1-1, with 7 bases lining up with TRBD1. The junction had 7 bases not matched to a gene; V was cut back by 5 bases and J by 4 bases. The CDR3 length is 14 residues. CDR1 and CDR2 from the germline V gene are SNHLY and FYNNEI. The DNA of the CDR3 is TGTGCCAGCAGTCGACAGGGAATAGGCACTGAAGCTTTCTTT. Its translation is CASSRQGIGTEAFF.

This clone was counted between two and nine times. The CDR3 loop reads CASSVATGSLYEQYF. The CDR3 DNA sequence: TGTGCCAGCAGCGTAGCTACAGGGTCGCTTTACGAGCAGTACTTC. This chain connects TRBV9 to TRBJ2-7, with D perhaps TRBD1 (6 bases). V was cut by 0 bases and J by 4 bases, with 14 bases left in between. The CDR3 has 15 residues. Germline CDR1 and CDR2: SGDLS and YYNGEE.

V is TRBV5-4 and J is TRBJ2-7; 10 bases agree with TRBD1. In germline, CDR1 is SGHNT, CDR2 YYREEE (reference sequence). The CDR3 has 16 amino acids. V shed 3 bases and J 6 bases; nucleotides not matched to a gene: 12. The CDR3 coding sequence is TGTGCCAGCAGCTCACCCTCCGGGACAGGGGCTCTCGAGCAGTACTTC. It codes for CASSSPSGTGALEQYF.

This sequence joins TRBV9 and TRBJ1-2; 12 bases are shared with TRBD1. Germline-derived CDR1 and CDR2 are SGDLS and YYNGEE. V lost 0 bases to trimming and J lost 5 bases; unmatched junction nucleotides: 5. CDR3 length equals 16 residues. This CDR3 is CASSVGGTGGKYGYTF. DNA of the CDR3: TGTGCCAGCAGCGTAGGCGGGACAGGGGGCAAGTATGGCTACACCTTC. Full variable domain (missing parts from reference TRBV9 and TRBJ1-2): DSGVTQTPKHLITATGQRVTLRCSPRSGDLSVYWYQQSLDQGLQFLIQYYNGEERAKGNILERFSAQQFPDLHSELNLSSLELGDSALYFCASSVGGTGGKYGYTFGSGTRLTVV.

V usage is TRBV30 and J usage is TRBJ1-2, with 10 positions matching TRBD1. CDR3 length: 15 residues. In germline, CDR1 is GTSNPN, CDR2 SVGIG (reference sequence). V lost 2 bases, J lost 4 bases, and 7 bases stayed unmatched. In DNA, the CDR3 is TGTGCCTGGAGTACCCCGGGACAGGGGATCTATGGCTACACCTTC. Its translation is CAWSTPGQGIYGYTF.

This clone was recorded a few times. The chain employs TRBV29-1 and TRBJ1-3; maybe TRBD1 (6 bases). The germline V and J ends were trimmed by 4 bases and 2 bases, with 6 bases remaining between them. From germline, CDR1 is SQVTM and CDR2 ANQGSEA. The CDR3 sequence is 12 residues long. CDR3 sequence reads: CSVAGAGNTIYF. The CDR3 DNA reads as TGCAGCGTTGCAGGGGCTGGAAACACCATATATTTT.

This sequence joins TRBV7-8 and TRBJ2-1, with 7 bases matching TRBD2. From germline, CDR1 is SGHVS and CDR2 FQNEAQ. The CDR3 extends over 14 amino acids. Trimming took 0 bases from V and 9 from J; bases not matched to a gene: 5. The CDR3 DNA is TGTGCCAGCAGCTTAGCGCGCCTAGCGGTTGAGCAGTTCTTC. Translation gives CASSLARLAVEQFF.

This clone was observed a handful of times. The gene calls are TRBV19 and TRBJ1-5; possible D gene TRBD1, 6 bases. The germline gives CDR1 LNHDA, CDR2 SQIVND (reference sequence). This CDR3 has 12 amino acids. Deletions cut 6 bases from V and 4 bases from J, with 7 bases between. The CDR3 loop reads CASSGQNQPQHF. The DNA for the CDR3 is TGTGCCAGTAGCGGACAGAATCAGCCCCAGCATTTT. Combining the CDR3 with reference TRBV19 and TRBJ1-5 gives the whole variable domain DGGITQSPKYLFRKEGQNVTLSCEQNLNHDAMYWYRQDPGQGLRLIYYSQIVNDFQKGDIAEGYSVSREKKESFPLTVTSAQKNPTAFYLCASSGQNQPQHFGDGTRLSIL.

The CDR3 coding sequence is TGTGCCTGGAGCCTCGGGATAGACACTGAAGCTTTCTTT. It encodes CAWSLGIDTEAFF. The chain employs TRBV30 and TRBJ1-1; the D is unclear. The CDR3 loop spans 13 amino acids. V was shortened by 3 bases and J by 3 bases, with 11 bases between the two germline ends. CDR1 GTSNPN and CDR2 SVGIG come from the germline V gene (reference sequence).

This clone was detected only a few times. The CDR3 sequence is CASSPDRSVGTQYF. Here the CDR3 DNA reads TGTGCCAGCAGCCCGGACAGGTCCGTAGGTACGCAGTATTTT. The chain uses TRBV7-9 and TRBJ2-3; 7 bases match TRBD1. This CDR3 spans 14 amino acids. Germline CDR1 SEHNR, CDR2 FQNEAQ (reference sequence). The junction had 10 bases not matched to a gene; V was cut back by 5 bases and J by 8 bases.

The CDR3 reads CASSGGTGFWNYGYTF. CDR3 DNA: TGTGCCAGCAGCGGAGGGACAGGGTTTTGGAACTATGGCTACACCTTC. The chain combines TRBV7-9 with TRBJ1-2, with TRBD1 matching 9 bases. V was pared by 5 bases and J by 2 bases, with 9 bases of the junction left unmatched. CDR1 SEHNR and CDR2 FQNEAQ come from the germline V gene (reference sequence). The CDR3 has 16 amino acids.

The chain links TRBV7-9 to TRBJ2-5, with D possibly matching TRBD1 (6 bases). Trimming removed 3 bases from V and 0 bases from J, with 11 bases in between. Germline CDR1 SEHNR, CDR2 FQNEAQ (reference sequence). The CDR3 sequence is 15 residues long. The CDR3 is CASSFGQNYQETQYF. DNA of the CDR3: TGTGCCAGCAGCTTCGGACAGAACTACCAAGAGACCCAGTACTTC.

The table lists this clone with a few counts. The rearrangement links TRBV2 to TRBJ2-1, with 9 bases matching TRBD1. V lost 6 bases to trimming and J lost 0 bases; unmatched junction nucleotides: 0. The germline V gene has CDR1 SNHLY and CDR2 FYNNEI. The CDR3 contains 14 residues. Here the CDR3 reads CASRDRGSYNEQFF. The CDR3 DNA follows: TGTGCCAGCAGGGACAGGGGCTCCTACAATGAGCAGTTCTTC.

This clone was seen only a few times. The V gene is TRBV30, the J gene TRBJ1-5, with D hard to call. The CDR3 has 14 residues. Germline V CDR1 and CDR2: GTSNPN, SVGIG (reference sequence). Trimming stripped 0 bases from V and 3 bases from J, with 9 bases between. The CDR3 spells CAWSVQQPNQPQHF. CDR3 nucleotides: TGTGCCTGGAGTGTACAACAGCCCAATCAGCCCCAGCATTTT.

On this clone itself: The sample carries other DNA sequences with the same CDR3. J is TRBJ2-3 and V is TRBV7-2, with unresolved D. V was pared by 5 bases and J by 0 bases, with 9 bases between. The CDR3 sequence is 14 residues long. Germline CDR1 SGHTA, CDR2 FQGNSA. The CDR3 is CASSLSSSTDTQYF. CDR3 nucleotide sequence: TGTGCCAGCAGCCTTTCCTCTAGCACAGATACGCAGTATTTT.

The chain carries TRBV2 and TRBJ2-4; D is undetermined. The germline CDR1 and CDR2 sequences are SNHLY and FYNNEI. V was cut by 4 bases and J by 0 bases, with 10 bases left in between. The length of the CDR3 is 15 residues. The CDR3 DNA reads TGTGCCAGCAGTGTACAGCAACTAGCCAAAAACATTCAGTACTTC. Its translation: CASSVQQLAKNIQYF.

This clone was observed a handful of times. V usage is TRBV7-9 and J usage is TRBJ1-2; tentatively, D is TRBD1 (6 bases). This CDR3 contains 16 residues. Trimming pared 4 bases from V and 2 bases from J, leaving 17 bases between. Germline CDR1 and CDR2: SEHNR and FQNEAQ (reference sequence). The CDR3 coding sequence is TGTGCCAGCAGCTCCCGGCTGGGACAAACAAACTATGGCTACACCTTC. Amino acid sequence: CASSSRLGQTNYGYTF.

About this clone itself: Additional DNA sequences in this sample encode the identical CDR3. The chain has TRBV6-6 and TRBJ1-4, with D possibly matching TRBD1 (5 bases). V shed 2 bases and J shed 7 bases, with 8 bases lying between them. This CDR3 comprises 13 residues. Germline V gene lookup returns CDR1 MNHNY and CDR2 SVGAGI (reference sequence). The CDR3 DNA reads TGTGCCAGCAGTTACGGGACTGGTGAAAAACTGTTTTTT. Protein product: CASSYGTGEKLFF.

This clone appeared many times. This chain uses TRBV4-2 with TRBJ2-3; 10 bases map to TRBD2. Germline V gene data show CDR1 as LGHNA and CDR2 as YNFKEQ. The CDR3 extends over 17 amino acids. Trimming at V came to 0 bases and at J to 1 base, leaving 4 bases not matched to a gene. The CDR3 DNA reads TGTGCCAGCAGCCAAGATCAAACTAGCGGGGGCACAGATACGCAGTATTTT. Its translation: CASSQDQTSGGTDTQYF.

The CDR3 region has the DNA TGTGCCAGCAGCCGGACAGGGAACACTGAAGCTTTCTTT. Protein sequence: CASSRTGNTEAFF. This chain uses TRBV13 with TRBJ1-1; 7 nucleotides align to TRBD1. Losses at the gene ends were 5 bases for V and 1 base for J; bases not matched to a gene: 1. Germline V gene data show CDR1 as PRHDT and CDR2 as FYEKMQ (reference sequence). CDR3 length equals 13 residues. Supplemented by reference TRBV13 and TRBJ1-1, the full variable domain reads AAGVIQSPRHLIKEKRETATLKCYPIPRHDTVYWYQQGPGQDPQFLISFYEKMQSDKGSIPDRFSAQQFSDYHSELNMSSLELGDSALYFCASSRTGNTEAFFGQGTRLTVV.

This clone was detected only a few times. The chain employs TRBV27 and TRBJ2-7; TRBD1 aligns across 11 bases. The CDR3 has 16 residues. CDR1 is MNHEY, CDR2 SMNVEV, per germline (reference sequence). With V trimmed by 0 bases and J by 3 bases, 4 bases remained unmatched. DNA for the CDR3: TGTGCCAGCAGTTTATCGGTGGGACAGGGGGGCTACGAGCAGTACTTC. Protein: CASSLSVGQGGYEQYF.

This clone has just a few counts. DNA for the CDR3: TGTGCCAGCAGTTTTGGACAGGCAACCTCCTACGAGCAGTACTTC. Translated: CASSFGQATSYEQYF. The chain links TRBV6-6 to TRBJ2-7; 7 bases align to TRBD1. The CDR3 has 15 amino acids. Per germline, CDR1 MNHNY and CDR2 SVGAGI (reference sequence). The J segment lost 0 bases and the V segment lost 4 bases, leaving 6 bases of the junction unmatched.

This CDR3 reads CASSMTSGGISRLEQYF. DNA of the CDR3: TGTGCCAGTAGTATGACTAGCGGGGGGATCTCTCGTCTCGAGCAGTACTTC. The chain recombines TRBV19 with TRBJ2-7, with 13 bases matching TRBD2. Germline CDR1 and CDR2: LNHDA and SQIVND (reference sequence). The CDR3 runs 17 residues. The trim removed 3 bases at V and 6 bases at J, leaving 11 bases unmatched.

This clone has a handful of counts. The gene calls are TRBV4-1 and TRBJ2-7; a possible D gene is TRBD1 (5 bases). Trimming cost V 4 bases and J 2 bases, with 9 bases left between them. CDR3 length: 13 residues. Per germline, CDR1 MGHRA and CDR2 YSYEKL. CDR3 nucleotides: TGCGCCAGCAGCCTGACAGATGCCTACGAGCAGTACTTC. This sequence encodes CASSLTDAYEQYF.

This clone was seen a handful of times. V and J are TRBV13 and TRBJ1-1; a weak D match, TRBD1 (6 bases). The CDR3 has 16 residues. Germline V gives CDR1 PRHDT, CDR2 FYEKMQ (reference sequence). V lost 0 bases and J lost 3, with 14 bases in between. The CDR3 coding sequence is TGTGCCAGCAGCTTAGGCGTTAGGGGGAAGTACACTGAAGCTTTCTTT. Translating gives CASSLGVRGKYTEAFF.

The chain couples TRBV15 to TRBJ1-2, with unresolved D. Trimming removed 0 bases at V and 4 bases at J, with 15 bases between. This CDR3 has 16 amino acids. Germline V gene lookup returns CDR1 LNHNV and CDR2 YYDKDF (reference sequence). This chain's CDR3 is CATSRDEALGGYGYTF. DNA for the CDR3: TGTGCCACCAGCAGAGATGAGGCGTTAGGTGGCTATGGCTACACCTTC.

This clone was seen many times. This chain uses TRBV5-4 with TRBJ1-1, with 7 bases lining up with TRBD1. The germline V gene has CDR1 SGHNT and CDR2 YYREEE (reference sequence). CDR3 length: 14 amino acids. V shed 4 bases and J 3 bases; nucleotides not matched to a gene: 6. CDR3: CASSPQDRDTEAFF. The CDR3, as DNA: TGTGCCAGCAGCCCTCAAGACAGGGACACTGAAGCTTTCTTT.

The chain combines TRBV7-9 with TRBJ2-1, with 9 nucleotides matching TRBD2. Trimming removed 6 bases from V and 6 bases from J; junction bases left unmatched: 9. CDR3 length equals 15 residues. From germline, CDR1 is SEHNR and CDR2 FQNEAQ (reference sequence). The CDR3 region is CASRSSGKKRNEQFF. CDR3 DNA: TGTGCCAGCAGGTCTAGCGGGAAGAAGCGCAATGAGCAGTTCTTC.

V gene TRBV25-1 combines with J gene TRBJ1-4; a weak D match, TRBD1 (6 bases). Between the trimmed V and J ends, which lost 4 bases and 0 bases, there was a span of 9 bases. Germline V gene data show CDR1 as MGHDK and CDR2 as SYGVNS. This CDR3 region has 15 residues. The CDR3 reads CASSGGGTTNEKLFF. The DNA of the CDR3 is TGTGCCAGCAGTGGAGGGGGTACAACTAATGAAAAACTGTTTTTT. Supplemented by reference TRBV25-1 and TRBJ1-4, the full variable domain reads EADIYQTPRYLVIGTGKKITLECSQTMGHDKMYWYQQDPGMELHLIHYSYGVNSTEKGDLSSESTVSRIRTEHFPLTLESARPSHTSQYLCASSGGGTTNEKLFFGSGTQLSVL.

This clone was counted between two and nine times. This chain joins TRBV29-1 and TRBJ1-1, with 8 bases fitting TRBD1. V shed 3 bases and J 6 bases; nucleotides not matched to a gene: 12. This CDR3 comprises 15 residues. Germline assignment: CDR1 SQVTM and CDR2 ANQGSEA. The DNA of the CDR3 is TGCAGCGTTGAGTCGAGAGACAGGGGTGGCCCTGAAGCTTTCTTT. Amino acids: CSVESRDRGGPEAFF.